These 4 T cell receptor beta chains share one sample of origin, sequenced in a study of T cells in Graves' hyperthyroidism and ophthalmopathy. RNA transcripts served as the template for amplifying TCR beta CDR3 regions. Initially, a first-round RT-PCR of the TCR CDR3 employed the HTBI primer set. TCRdb reprocessed the multiplex PCR reads via MiXCR and lists one record per CDR3 protein. This table has 650,000 to 800,000 distinct CDR3 sequences, over 40% appearing once. The sequencing input was peripheral blood or thyroid tissue (not recorded which). Receptors were obtained from an adult man with Graves' disease, either hyperthyroidism or ophthalmopathy (not recorded which).

In this sample, this clonotype turned up a few times. V gene TRBV5-1 combines with J gene TRBJ1-2; possible D gene TRBD1, 6 bases. In germline, CDR1 is SGHRS, CDR2 YFSETQ. V dropped 0 bases and J dropped 6 bases, with 12 bases sitting between them. This CDR3 has 14 amino acids. The CDR3 DNA follows: TGCGCCAGCAGCTTGGAAGGGCAGGGGAATGGCTACACCTTC. The encoded protein is CASSLEGQGNGYTF.

The gene calls are TRBV4-2 and TRBJ1-6; no reliable D call. The ends were cut back, 1 base at V and 9 bases at J, with 13 bases in the middle. The CDR3 length is 15 residues. CDR1 LGHNA and CDR2 YNFKEQ come from the germline V gene. CDR3 bases: TGTGCCAGCAGCCAAGGGACGGGTTGGGCTTCACCCCTCCACTTT. Its protein product is CASSQGTGWASPLHF.

This sequence joins TRBV7-9 and TRBJ1-1, with D unclear. Germline V gene data show CDR1 as SEHNR and CDR2 as FQNEAQ (reference sequence). V lost 5 bases, J lost 8 bases, and 9 bases lay in between. The CDR3 loop spans 11 amino acids. The CDR3 region is CASSTQPEAFF. Written as DNA, the CDR3 is TGTGCCAGCAGCACCCAGCCCGAAGCTTTCTTT.

The rearrangement links TRBV11-1 to TRBJ1-5; 9 nucleotides line up with TRBD1. V gave up 7 bases and J gave up 4 bases; unmatched junction bases: 11. The CDR3 extends over 16 amino acids. Germline CDR1 reads SGHAT; CDR2 reads FQDESV (reference sequence). Written as DNA, the CDR3 is TGTGCCAGCATGGCCGGGACAGGGACATCAAATCAGCCCCAGCATTTT. Protein: CASMAGTGTSNQPQHF. The whole variable domain, filled in from reference TRBV11-1 and TRBJ1-5, reads EAEVAQSPRYKITEKSQAVAFWCDPISGHATLYWYRQILGQGPELLVQFQDESVVDDSQLPKDRFSAERLKGVDSTLKIQPAELGDSAMYLCASMAGTGTSNQPQHFGDGTRLSIL.